The clone carrying this TCR beta chain was seen more than once but under ten times. The target antigen is unknown. In TCRdb, the reads were re-called with MiXCR into one record per CDR3 protein. The sample contains around 750,000 distinct CDR3 sequences, approximately 30% of which appear only once. The sample comes from a study of T cell repertoires in cytomegalovirus infection. General study findings and limits: Clonotype analysis showed dominance of the ex vivo response by HLA-C-restricted CMV-specific TCR beta clonotypes.

The CDR3 is 18 residues long. V gave up 3 bases and J gave up 0 bases, with 20 bases separating them. The V gene's germline CDR1 is SGDLS and CDR2 YYNGEE. Sequencing was performed on cultured CD8+ T cells from PBMCs, taken from culture after CMV antigen stimulation. V usage is TRBV9 and J usage is TRBJ2-3, with D perhaps being TRBD1 or TRBD2 (5 bases each). The receptor was derived from a human donor in good health (CMV status not recorded). Some clones in this sample may be carry-over from other donors' samples. CDR3 sequence reads: CASSALAGTARSTDTQYF. The CDR3 bases are TGTGCCAGCAGCGCCCTAGCCGGGACCGCTCGCAGCACAGATACGCAGTATTTT.